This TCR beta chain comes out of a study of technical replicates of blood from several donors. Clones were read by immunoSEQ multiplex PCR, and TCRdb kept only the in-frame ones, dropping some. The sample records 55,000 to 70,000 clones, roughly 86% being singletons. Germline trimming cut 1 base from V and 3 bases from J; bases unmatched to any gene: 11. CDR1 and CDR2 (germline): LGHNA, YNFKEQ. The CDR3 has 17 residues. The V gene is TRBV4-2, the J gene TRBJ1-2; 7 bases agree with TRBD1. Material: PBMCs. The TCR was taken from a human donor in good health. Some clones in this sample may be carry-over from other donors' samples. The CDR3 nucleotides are TGTGCCAGCAGCCAAGGGTTTTCAGGGGGAGTTGACTATGGCTACACCTTC. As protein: CASSQGFSGGVDYGYTF.